This TCR beta chain emerged from a study of tumor-infiltrating lymphocytes in primary liver carcinoma. On the study more broadly: Primary liver carcinomas in the patients were surgically resected.

This CDR3 has 17 amino acids. Germline V gives CDR1 SGHNT, CDR2 YENEEA. V dropped 4 bases and J dropped 4; count of bases not matched to a gene: 11. Comments on this clonotype: This clone may be a read error of a much larger clone one base away.

The source of the blood RNA was unsorted whole blood, and germline DNA was extracted as well. Blood samples of approximately 3.6 milliliters were drawn preoperatively. Priming with a constant-region primer yielded TCR beta cDNA from 400 to 500 ng total RNA. Slightly modified ARM-PCR with three nested multiplex PCR rounds yielded TCR beta libraries. PCR rounds one and two used TRBV1-TRBV30 forward primers with a C-beta reverse primer for roughly 9 cycles each. TCRdb reprocessed the multiplex PCR reads via MiXCR and lists one record per CDR3 protein. The sample shows hundreds of thousands of distinct CDR3 sequences, around 50% of them seen only once.

This chain uses TRBV11-3 with TRBJ2-2; 8 nucleotides align to TRBD2. The receptor comes from a woman aged 25 to 39 with primary liver carcinoma and hepatitis B virus infection. Sequencing was carried out using peripheral blood. CDR3: CASSSSGLADSTGELFF. The CDR3 DNA follows: TGTGCCAGCAGCTCGAGCGGACTAGCAGATTCCACCGGGGAGCTGTTTTTT.